Ten or more counts support the clone carrying this T cell receptor (beta chain). This entry comes from a study of human T cells and chemical hapten exposure. The overall study: Sensitization employed 2% DPC on 2 cm by 2 cm of upper inner arm skin. Small pooled library volume differences mainly caused per-sample TCR yield variation.

The CDR3 runs 16 residues. The ends lost 0 bases at V and 6 bases at J; junction bases unmatched: 5. Germline values: CDR1 LGHNA, CDR2 YSLEER. The time point here: patch test 2, 6 weeks after DPC sensitization. Treatment noted: therapeutic diphenylcyclopropenone sensitization with weekly scalp DPC. Blood collection happened ahead of applying each patch test. Blood, whole and unfractionated, served as the source for total RNA extraction. TCRdb analysed the RACE reads with MiXCR anew, one entry per CDR3 protein. The sample carries approximately 92,000 distinct CDR3 sequences, 11% recorded once. The sequence was collected from a woman aged 40 to 49 with alopecia areata. Some clones in this sample may be carry-over from other donors' samples. The sequencing here drew on whole blood, taken in connection with sensitization to the hapten diphenylcyclopropenone (DPC). The chain combines TRBV4-3 with TRBJ1-6; 7 positions match TRBD1. This CDR3 is CASSQEGQLLNSPLHF. The CDR3 bases are TGCGCCAGCAGCCAAGAGGGACAGCTCCTTAATTCACCCCTCCACTTT.